This TCR beta chain stems from a study of cytomegalovirus exposure and HLA in healthy donors. Findings and limits, study-wide: Cytomegalovirus association was listed for 164 TCR beta chains.

Notes on this clone: Its antigen is as yet unknown.

Trimming stripped 0 bases from V and 5 bases from J, with 15 bases between. Germline CDR1 is LGHNA and CDR2 is YSLEER. CDR3 length: 16 amino acids. The PCR used 60 Vbeta and 13 Jbeta primers. Sequenced by immunoSEQ multiplex PCR; TCRdb stores in-frame clones only, minus some. The sample holds fewer than 70,000 clones; roughly 80% are singletons and the top ten take over 3%. The TCR originated in a middle-aged woman in good health and CMV-seronegative. The sample consisted of PBMCs. The rearrangement joins TRBV4-3 to TRBJ2-3; possible D gene TRBD2, 5 bases. Here the CDR3 DNA reads TGCGCCAGCAGCCAAGATGGGATAGCGACTAAAGATACGCAGTATTTT. The encoded protein is CASSQDGIATKDTQYF.